This T cell receptor (beta chain) was captured in a study of beta chain features in type 1 diabetes. The CDR3 is 14 amino acids. In germline, CDR1 is SGHDT, CDR2 YYEEEE. Trimming cost V 5 bases and J 0 bases, with 9 bases left between them. Reverse transcription of all isolated RNA meant that expressed TCRB transcripts were sequenced. Data came from immunoSEQ multiplex PCR; TCRdb stores just in-frame clones and leaves some out. The top ten hold 0.019% of the sample, which has under 450,000 clones, around 16% seen once. This receptor was taken from a woman younger than 35 in good health. J is TRBJ2-4 and V is TRBV5-6, with D possibly TRBD2 on 5 matching bases. Sequencing input: naive CD4+ T cells from blood. The CDR3 loop is CASSKRAAKNIQYF. CDR3 coding DNA: TGTGCCAGCAGTAAGAGGGCAGCCAAAAACATTCAGTACTTC.